Listed here is a single T cell receptor beta chain. Antigen unknown. The study separated CD4+ cells into CD45RA+ naive and CD45RA-negative memory subsets. These data belong to a study of shared clonotypes between healthy human individuals. Points from the study as a whole: Across a handful of donors, naive CD4 shared roughly 5.1%, naive CD8 under 4%, memory CD4 about 2.4%, memory CD8 more than 0.35%. Generation probability values for non-shared clonotypes were lower than those for clonotypes shared by all four donors.

V was pared by 5 bases and J by 6 bases, with 17 bases between. The germline V gene has CDR1 MNHEY and CDR2 SMNVEV (reference sequence). The CDR3 contains 14 residues. Sequencing used immunoSEQ multiplex PCR; TCRdb keeps in-frame clones, though not all of them. The sample holds approximately 1.1 million clones, around 82% seen once. The clonotype originates from a man younger than 35 in good health. Some clones in this sample may be carry-over from other donors' samples. V and J are TRBV27 and TRBJ2-7; a weak D match, TRBD2 (5 bases). The source material was memory CD4+ T cells from PBMCs. Regarding subset: CD45RA-negative fraction. CDR3 bases: TGTGCCAGCAGTGTTGGGAGCCGCCTGGGCGAGCAGTACTTC. Translation: CASSVGSRLGEQYF.